These T cell receptor beta chains were read from a single sample in a study of T cells in Graves' hyperthyroidism and ophthalmopathy. TCRdb reprocessed the multiplex PCR reads via MiXCR and lists one record per CDR3 protein. This sample carries about 320,000 distinct CDR3 sequences, 16% of them seen once, and the ten largest clones take 33%. What was sequenced was blood. These receptor sequences come from a man aged 25-45 years with Graves' hyperthyroidism. Each CDR3 is given with its conserved first and last residue. The D gene is left open where the match is weak. Clone size is shown for a subset of rows, as once, few, many or a class of expanded clone.

>-|TRBV7-2|many|TRBJ1-2
CASSPPRGRYGYTF
TGTGCCAGCAGCCCTCCACGGGGTCGCTATGGCTACACCTTC
>-|TRBV7-3|few|TRBJ2-7
CASSLAGQASNEQYF
TGTGCCAGCAGCTTAGCGGGACAAGCTTCGAACGAGCAGTACTTC
>TRBD1|TRBV11-2|many|TRBJ2-3
CASSFRGLSDTQYF
TGTGCCAGCAGCTTCAGGGGGTTGTCAGATACGCAGTATTTT
>TRBD1|TRBV19|few|TRBJ2-7
CASSNRGYYDEQYF
TGTGCCAGTAGTAACAGGGGCTATTACGACGAGCAGTACTTC
>-|TRBV24-1|many|TRBJ1-2
CATSDSGRGNGYTF
TGTGCCACCAGTGATTCCGGCAGGGGCAATGGCTACACCTTC
>TRBD1|TRBV12-5|few|TRBJ1-1
CASGLVGGTGQTFF
TGTGCTAGTGGTTTGGTAGGCGGGACAGGGCAAACTTTCTTT
>TRBD1|TRBV10-1|once|TRBJ1-1
CASGVDRGISEAFF
TGCGCCAGCGGTGTCGACAGGGGTATCTCTGAAGCTTTCTTT
>-|TRBV11-1|-|TRBJ2-7
CASSLGRGGNEQYF
TGTGCCAGCAGCTTAGGCAGGGGCGGCAACGAGCAGTACTTC
>-|TRBV19|few|TRBJ2-7
CASRAPFESGEQYF
TGTGCCAGTAGAGCTCCTTTTGAGTCTGGGGAGCAGTACTTC
>-|TRBV28|-|TRBJ2-7
CASTPPTGYEQYF
TGTGCCAGCACCCCCCCGACAGGCTACGAGCAGTACTTC
>-|TRBV6-2/TRBV6-3|many|TRBJ1-2
CASSYRKREGYTF
TGTGCCAGCAGTTATCGGAAGAGGGAAGGCTACACCTTC
>-|TRBV6-1|few|TRBJ2-1
CASSRIRGPRGEQFF
TGTGCCAGCAGCCGCATCCGAGGGCCGAGAGGGGAGCAGTTCTTC
>-|TRBV29-1|many|TRBJ2-5
CSLNSGDEETQYF
TGCAGCCTCAATTCAGGGGATGAAGAGACCCAGTACTTC
>TRBD1|TRBV5-1|-|TRBJ1-1
CASSFTGGANMNTEAFF
TGCGCCAGCAGCTTTACAGGGGGCGCGAACATGAACACTGAAGCTTTCTTT
>-|TRBV3-1|-|TRBJ2-7
CASSQDYREQYF
TGTGCCAGCAGCCAAGATTACCGCGAGCAGTACTTC
>TRBD1|TRBV11-3|-|TRBJ2-2
CASSPGQGDTGELFF
TGTGCCAGCAGCCCCGGACAGGGGGACACCGGGGAGCTGTTTTTT
>TRBD2|TRBV24-1|many|TRBJ2-1
CATTTLGGENEQFF
TGTGCCACCACGACGCTGGGGGGGGAGAATGAGCAGTTCTTC
>TRBD1|TRBV2|many|TRBJ1-4
CASSWDRGREKLFF
TGTGCCAGCAGCTGGGACAGGGGACGCGAAAAACTGTTTTTT
>-|TRBV12-3/TRBV12-4|many|TRBJ2-7
CASSRSDTYEQYF
TGTGCCAGCAGCAGGAGCGACACCTACGAGCAGTACTTC
>TRBD1|TRBV10-3|many|TRBJ1-4
CATGQGSEKLFF
TGTGCCACGGGACAGGGGAGCGAAAAACTGTTTTTT